Here is one T cell receptor beta chain with its context. Its cognate antigen has yet to be identified. Per-base quality was not reported, and no clone a single base away is much larger than it. According to the study, the label for this sample's time point signals: baseline before first vaccination. Samples from vaccinated people were obtained from the UK trials COV001 and COV002, which included a single-blind randomized controlled phase 2/3 trial of AZD1222 (ChAdOx1 nCoV-19) in healthy adults. For TCRbeta chain sequencing, PBMC samples from trial participants were taken at day 0 and at day 28 after the second dose. The CDR3 regions of human TCRbeta chains were analyzed by immunosequencing. As for how the authors treated the data: Repertoire TCRs were checked for matches against a reference library of SARS-CoV-2-specific TCRs that had been generated using the MIRA antigen-specificity platform. Breadth was defined as the fraction of unique TCRs that were SARS-CoV-2-associated, and depth was defined as the fraction of total T cells that were SARS-CoV-2-associated. Using the MIRA data, each spike-specific TCR was assigned both to the spike region to which the TCR was reactive and to a CD4 or CD8 class. Log10-transformed breadth and depth values were compared by one-way ANOVA with Sidak's multiple comparisons tests. This immuneACCESS table, as held by TCRdb, lists in-frame sequences with V and J called but not all clones. Of the missing ones, under half trace to an unresolved V gene in checked studies; the others have no known cause. The V and J calls and clone size are taken from that table; D and trimming were inferred from the DNA. The sample table contains some 180,000 clones; only one count was recorded for approximately 92% of them. The ten largest clones represent over 9.5% of the sample.

The record originates from a study of T cell responses to AZD1222 COVID-19 vaccine (dated by TCRdb to about 2021). For the study in its entirety: AZD1222 recipients with second doses at about 4 weeks or about 12 weeks were pooled, because spike-specific TCR depth and breadth did not differ between schedules. TCR sequencing covered over 230 trial participants: 207 given two doses of AZD1222 and about 26 given two doses of MenACWY control vaccine. Trial participants were enrolled by age into 18-55, 56-69 and 70-plus year subgroups, with about 150, 28 and 57 TCR-sequenced participants respectively.

Per the germline V gene (reference sequence), SEHNR is the CDR1 and FQNEAQ is the CDR2. The CDR3 has 18 amino acids, counting the end cysteine and phenylalanine. Just the 54-base CDR3 DNA is kept, in frame starting at base 1. For this chain, trimming is 4 bases at the V end and 0 bases at the J end, and the number of junction bases without a gene match is 8. Here is what the overall study found, with its caveats: Reportedly, close to half of the unique spike-specific TCRs recognized epitopes lying outside the regions that are mutated in the B.1.351 and B.1.1.7 variants. Because no day 14 peak-response samples were available, the repertoires could be characterized only after the peak T cell response. The 56-69-year group was small, and its depth increase did not reach significance, likely because of low power. A significant rise in spike-specific TCR breadth and depth was observed after two AZD1222 doses relative to day 0 and relative to MenACWY recipients. Conclusions about previously exposed vaccinees were limited because only 6 or 7 AZD1222 recipients were SARS-CoV-2 seropositive at baseline. CD4 TCRs associated with the vaccine covered the entire spike protein, and the dominant responses were in regions 160-218 and 743-854. Participants were mostly white British, with more females than males. The authors suggested clonal diversity may have been underestimated.

This chain joins TRBV7-9 to TRBJ2-5; the junction holds 13 bases that match TRBD2. The source was peripheral blood, collected on day 0 of AZD1222 vaccination. This TCR was recovered from an adult in good health. CDR3 sequence: CASSSGTSGNQYQETQYF. The DNA sequence is given as TGTGCCAGCAGCTCCGGGACTAGCGGGAATCAGTACCAAGAGACCCAGTACTTC. Full variable domain (CDR3 extended with the reference TRBV7-9 and TRBJ2-5 proteins): DTGVSQNPRHKITKRGQNVTFRCDPISEHNRLYWYRQTLGQGPEFLTYFQNEAQLEKSRLLSDRFSAERPKGSFSTLEIQRTEQGDSAMYLCASSSGTSGNQYQETQYFGPGTRLLVL.